This T cell receptor beta chain was profiled in a study of blood T cell repertoires in COVID-19. About the study: Samples representing acute and convalescent COVID-19 were sourced from the United States, Italy and Spain. T cells, B-cell-depleted T cells, or PBMCs supplied cDNA or gDNA.

V trimming: 6 bases; J trimming: 9 bases; junction bases outside the gene matches: 14. CDR1 and CDR2 from the germline V gene are LGHDT and YNNKEL (reference sequence). The CDR3 runs to 16 residues. This clone was counted only a few times. Per the original methods: Scientists estimated how many nucleated cells there were by amplifying reference gene primers. Assay: immunoSEQ multiplex PCR; the TCRdb copy retains only in-frame clones and omits some. D and trimming come from the DNA, and the V and J calls and clone size come from that table. The table includes 78,000 or so clones, about 80% detected once.

This TCR derives from a human donor in a cohort sampled during active COVID-19. Material: peripheral blood. The chain is built from TRBV3-1 (or the pseudogene TRBV3-2) and TRBJ1-6; 7 nucleotides agree with TRBD1. The CDR3 region is CASSPPGRGLGSPLHF. The DNA of the CDR3 is TGTGCCAGCAGTCCCCCGGGAAGGGGGCTGGGTTCACCCCTCCACTTT.